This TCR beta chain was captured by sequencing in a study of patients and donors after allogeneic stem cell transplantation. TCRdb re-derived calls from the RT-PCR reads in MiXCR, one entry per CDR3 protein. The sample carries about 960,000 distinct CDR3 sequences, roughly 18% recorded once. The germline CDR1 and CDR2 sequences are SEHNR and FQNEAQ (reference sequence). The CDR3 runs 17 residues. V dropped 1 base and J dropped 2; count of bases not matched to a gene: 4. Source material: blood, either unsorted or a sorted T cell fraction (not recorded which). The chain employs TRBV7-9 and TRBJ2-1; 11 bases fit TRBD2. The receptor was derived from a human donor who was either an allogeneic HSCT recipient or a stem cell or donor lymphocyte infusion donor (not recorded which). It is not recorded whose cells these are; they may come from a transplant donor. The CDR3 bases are TGTGCCAGCAGCTTAGGGGGACTAGCGGCGGCCTACAATGAGCAGTTCTTC. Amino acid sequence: CASSLGGLAAAYNEQFF.